This entry features one T cell receptor beta chain sequence. What antigen it recognizes has not been identified. Base qualities are not at hand, and no much larger clone is one base apart. The donors were healthy, HIV-negative adults who had no recently reported acute infections or vaccinations. All donors were Caucasian adults living in Nashville, Tennessee, USA. CD4+ T cells were enriched by magnetic negative selection, after which naive cells were positively selected on CD45RA and the negative fraction was taken as the memory subset. After blood collection by leukapheresis, PBMCs were isolated using Ficoll-Histopaque density gradient centrifugation and then cryopreserved in the vapor phase of liquid nitrogen. Analytical flow cytometry was used to check the purity and quantity of every magnetically sorted T cell population. Genomic DNA was isolated from every sorted fraction and measured by UV absorbance on a Nanodrop 2000c.

This sample stems from a study of shared clonotypes between healthy human individuals (dated by TCRdb to between 2020 and 2021). Broadly, across the study: A couple of women and three men aged 18 to 49 years were included in the cohort. For each donor, three plates each were used for CD4 naive and CD4 memory, two plates were used for CD8 naive, and one plate was used for CD8 memory. To estimate repertoire size and how much clonotypes are shared between individuals, the study performed deep sequencing of blood TCR repertoires from roughly five healthy adults. Different laboratories and diverse techniques were used to prepare libraries and sequence TCR repertoires, to increase sequencing depth and limit assay-specific biases. Leukapheresis yielded between about 0.8 and 9.5 billion PBMCs per donor.

Using the deep immunoSEQ assay, TCR CDR3 regions were amplified from genomic DNA by multiplex PCR. Extracted genomic DNA from each cell subset was distributed evenly across all wells of several immunoSEQ 96-well plates, and each plate was treated as a replicate. For sorted subsets, approximately 200 ng of genomic DNA, equivalent to about 30,000 T cell genomes, went into each replicate PCR. Purified libraries were measured with a Qubit 3.0 fluorometer, size-checked on a Bioanalyzer 2100, and measured again with the KAPA Library Quantification kit. A separate single-read 150-cycle Illumina NextSeq 550 flow cell was used to sequence each immunoSEQ 96-well plate. The original pipeline was this. Because the immunoSEQ output held only junctional sequences and lacked quality scores, the filtering could not match the filtering applied to full-length reads. To assign V/J genes and CDR3, sequences were annotated against IMGT germline references using PyIR, a Python wrapper for IgBLAST v1.9. Reads with weak V/J assignments (E-value above 1e-6), missing CDR3, stop codons, out-of-frame junctions, or ambiguous translated residues were removed. V3J clonotypes were defined by identical inferred V gene, J gene, and CDR3 amino acid sequence. The percentage overlap between two repertoires was calculated by dividing the number of shared unique clonotypes by the size of the smaller repertoire. Repertoire richness was assessed with RTK rarefaction, the Chao1 estimator, and Recon v2.1 estimates of unobserved clonotypes. Generation probabilities were computed with OLGA for all TCRbeta clonotypes obtained by the gDNA method from several donors. Sourced from immuneACCESS, this table was stored by TCRdb with only in-frame sequences that have V and J called. A share of the clones is absent; for the studies checked, an unresolved V gene accounts for under half, and the remainder has no known explanation. V, J and clone size derive from that table, while D and trimming were established from the DNA sequence. A total of some 1 million clones appear in this sample, approximately 68% of them only once. The biggest ten clones account for approximately 1.5% of the sample.

Via the germline V gene, CDR1 is SQVTM and CDR2 ANQGSEA. The CDR3, from cysteine to phenylalanine, totals 12 residues. Of the read, only the CDR3 DNA is kept; its 36 bases are in frame from base 1. Findings and caveats that apply to the study as a whole: Only blood was sampled, and tissue TCR repertoires likely differ from those in blood. When a handful of donors were compared, the shared fraction of clonotypes was about 5.5% for naive CD4, around 3.5% for naive CD8, 2% to 2.5% for memory CD4, and 0.4% for memory CD8. Estimated clonotype richness was generally larger for naive than for memory subsets. The small number of donors limited the genetic and exposure-history diversity represented. Compared with non-shared clonotypes, clonotypes shared by all four sorted-subset donors had higher generation probabilities. Even with the large sequencing depth, rarefaction of the sorted-subset datasets indicated that sequencing was incomplete. Pairwise subsampling led to the expectation that sequencing depth would affect the degree of clonotype sharing among donors.

Here the chain combines TRBV29-1 and TRBJ2-5; the D segment is perhaps TRBD1 or TRBD2, each sharing 5 matched bases. The J call may be in error: the DNA end matches TRBJ2-7 better. The TCR sequence derives from a man aged 18 to 30 in good health. The sequencing sample was made of memory CD4+ T cells sorted from blood. This specimen's cell subset or site label, interpreted: CD45RA-negative fraction. In nucleotides, the sequence is TGCAGCGTTGAAGCAGGGACGCACGAGCAGTACTTC. Protein translation: CSVEAGTHEQYF.